A single sample gave rise to the 11 T cell receptor beta chains below, sequenced in a study of T cell repertoires in cytomegalovirus infection (dated by TCRdb to the late 2010s). The sequencer was an Illumina HiSeq 1500. In TCRdb, the public reads were trimmed at Q25 with fastp and aligned with MiXCR, with productive beta chains retained. When rows share a CDR3 protein, they turn into one entry using the most common DNA and genes. For this sample the table gives some 590,000 distinct CDR3 sequences, of which 40% were detected only once. Around 48% of the sample is taken by the ten largest. These TCRs are of unknown antigen specificity. Explained via the paper, the treatment or condition label denotes: in vitro stimulation with specific CMV peptide epitopes to enrich CMV-specific T cells. Source: cultured PBMCs, taken from culture after CMV antigen stimulation. These receptors all stem from a human donor in good health (CMV status not recorded). Some clones in this sample may be carry-over from other donors' samples.

V and J are TRBV4-1 and TRBJ2-2; D not certain. V gave up 0 bases and J gave up 3 bases, with 11 bases separating them. The CDR3 runs to 16 residues. CDR1 and CDR2 from the germline V gene are MGHRA and YSYEKL. CDR3 amino acids: CASSQDLDGYTGELFF. CDR3 DNA: TGCGCCAGCAGCCAAGATCTGGACGGGTACACCGGGGAGCTGTTTTTT.

V gene TRBV25-1 combines with J gene TRBJ2-1; 9 nucleotides line up with TRBD2. The J segment lost 2 bases and the V segment lost 3 bases, leaving 5 bases of the junction unmatched. The CDR3 is made up of 16 amino acids. CDR1 is MGHDK and CDR2 is SYGVNS in the germline V gene. The CDR3 spells CASSDPREGPYNEQFF. CDR3 in DNA: TGTGCCAGCAGTGATCCGCGGGAGGGCCCCTACAATGAGCAGTTCTTC.

Here the CDR3 DNA reads TGTGCCAGCAGCCCGGCCGGAGGGCGGCACGAGCAGTACTTC. Encoded protein: CASSPAGGRHEQYF. The V and J genes are TRBV5-4 and TRBJ2-7, with D tentatively TRBD2 (6 bases). Germline lookup yields CDR1 SGHNT and CDR2 YYREEE (reference sequence). Trimming removed 4 bases at V and 5 bases at J, with 16 bases between. The CDR3 extends over 14 amino acids. The full variable domain, its missing parts supplied by reference TRBV5-4 and TRBJ2-7, is ETGVTQSPTHLIKTRGQQVTLRCSSQSGHNTVSWYQQALGQGPQFIFQYYREEENGRGNFPPRFSGLQFPNYSSELNVNALELDDSALYLCASSPAGGRHEQYFGPGTRLTVT.

The J gene is TRBJ2-2, the V gene TRBV2; 8 bases align to TRBD2. CDR1 is SNHLY and CDR2 is FYNNEI in the germline V gene. V was clipped by 11 bases and J by 6 bases; unmatched bases: 11. The CDR3 contains 14 residues. The CDR3 here is CAVPGTSNPGELFF. CDR3 nucleotides: TGTGCCGTACCCGGGACTAGTAATCCCGGGGAGCTGTTTTTT.

A few counts support this clonotype. The rearrangement uses TRBV23-1 and TRBJ2-4, with TRBD1 matching over 8 bases. TRBV23-1 is marked as an open reading frame, function uncertain. V shed 8 bases and J 0 bases; nucleotides not matched to a gene: 12. This CDR3 is 17 amino acids long. The CDR3 loop is CASEKQTGVLAKNIQYF. The CDR3 DNA follows: TGCGCCAGCGAGAAGCAGACAGGGGTACTAGCCAAAAACATTCAGTACTTC.

J is TRBJ1-1 and V is TRBV7-9; a possible D gene is TRBD1 (6 bases). The length of the CDR3 is 14 residues. Trimming cost V 4 bases and J 4 bases, with 13 bases left between them. From germline, CDR1 is SEHNR and CDR2 FQNEAQ (reference sequence). CDR3 loop: CASSSTGLSTEAFF. In DNA form, the CDR3 reads TGTGCCAGCAGCTCAACAGGGTTGAGCACTGAAGCTTTCTTT. Variable domain in full (rest from reference TRBV7-9 and TRBJ1-1): DTGVSQNPRHKITKRGQNVTFRCDPISEHNRLYWYRQTLGQGPEFLTYFQNEAQLEKSRLLSDRFSAERPKGSFSTLEIQRTEQGDSAMYLCASSSTGLSTEAFFGQGTRLTVV.

V and J are TRBV12-3 or TRBV12-4 and TRBJ1-5; D may be TRBD1 (5 bases). V was pared by 5 bases and J by 2 bases, with 13 bases between. The CDR3 extends over 15 amino acids. This CDR3 is CASSTTGGGNQPQHF. In DNA form, the CDR3 reads TGTGCCAGCAGTACCACGGGGGGTGGCAATCAGCCCCAGCATTTT.

V and J are TRBV20-1 and TRBJ2-1; 10 bases are shared with TRBD2. V trimming: 2 bases; J trimming: 9 bases; junction bases outside the gene matches: 13. The CDR3 runs 16 residues. From germline, CDR1 is DFQATT and CDR2 SNEGSKA (reference sequence). The CDR3 bases are TGCAGTGCTAGACCCACCCCTAGCGGGAGTTTCGGTGAGCAGTTCTTC. It is translated as CSARPTPSGSFGEQFF.

This clonotype has just a few counts. The chain combines TRBV5-6 with TRBJ2-1; D is possibly TRBD2 (6 bases). Germline loops: CDR1 SGHDT, CDR2 YYEEEE. CDR3 length: 11 amino acids. The V and J ends lost 3 bases and 10 bases respectively, with 8 bases between them. The CDR3 is CASSWGGEQFF. The CDR3 nucleotides are TGTGCCAGCAGCTGGGGAGGAGAGCAGTTCTTC. Based on the CDR3 plus reference TRBV5-6 and TRBJ2-1, the full variable domain is DAGVTQSPTHLIKTRGQQVTLRCSPKSGHDTVSWYQQALGQGPQFIFQYYEEEERQRGNFPDRFSGHQFPNYSSELNVNALLLGDSALYLCASSWGGEQFFGPGTRLTVL.

This clonotype has only one observation. The rearrangement joins TRBV15 to TRBJ1-3; D is undetermined. The CDR3 sequence is 12 residues long. CDR1 is LNHNV and CDR2 is YYDKDF in the germline V gene (reference sequence). V was trimmed by 3 bases and J by 4 bases, leaving 4 bases between them. The CDR3 loop reads CATSSSGNTIYF. DNA for the CDR3: TGTGCCACCAGCAGTTCGGGAAACACCATATATTTT.

The chain couples TRBV12-3 or TRBV12-4 to TRBJ2-2; possible D gene TRBD2, 7 bases. V was pared by 7 bases and J by 0 bases, with 12 bases between. The CDR3 totals 15 residues. The CDR3 DNA sequence: TGTGCCAGCATGGGAGGGGGAACGAACACCGGGGAGCTGTTTTTT. Amino acids: CASMGGGTNTGELFF.